A single sample is the source of the 32 T cell receptor beta chains below, sequenced in a study of T-cell reconstitution after alpha-beta-depleted transplantation in children. Preparation of the TCRbeta library involved a method that used unique molecular identifiers. MiXCR, run by TCRdb on the PCR reads, gives a single entry per CDR3 protein. Of about 130,000 distinct CDR3 sequences in the sample, roughly 9.7% were seen once. This specimen was PBMCs, mostly from graft donor cells, taken 180 days after TCRalphabeta/CD19-depleted stem cell transplant. The receptors were gathered from a girl less than two years old who had a stem cell transplant for combined immunodeficiency, so the T cells may come from the graft donor.

V and J are TRBV6-2 or TRBV6-3 and TRBJ1-4; TRBD1 is a possible D gene (5 bases). V lost 5 bases and J 0 bases, leaving 10 bases between the germline ends. The CDR3 covers 15 residues. Germline V gene data show CDR1 as MNHEY and CDR2 as SVGEGT. CDR3 sequence reads: CASSTGLATNEKLFF. The CDR3 region has the DNA TGTGCCAGCAGTACAGGACTCGCAACTAATGAAAAACTGTTTTTT.

V usage is TRBV5-1 and J usage is TRBJ1-2; possibly TRBD1 for D (5 bases). Trimming took 4 bases from V and 2 from J, leaving 15 bases between them. Germline CDR1 SGHRS, CDR2 YFSETQ. The CDR3 extends over 15 amino acids. The CDR3 sequence is CASSVARTGNYGYTF. The CDR3 DNA follows: TGCGCCAGCAGCGTAGCCCGAACAGGAAACTATGGCTACACCTTC.

This clonotype was seen ten or more times. This chain connects TRBV5-4 to TRBJ2-1, with 11 bases that match TRBD2. CDR3 length equals 19 residues. The germline CDR1 and CDR2 sequences are SGHNT and YYREEE (reference sequence). Losses at the gene ends were 2 bases for V and 6 bases for J; bases not matched to a gene: 16. CDR3 DNA: TGTGCCAGCAGCTTAAACGCACGGCCCCTAGCGGGGGGTTTCAATGAGCAGTTCTTC. It translates to CASSLNARPLAGGFNEQFF.

The genes are TRBV27 and TRBJ2-2; 11 bases map to TRBD2. With 3 bases clipped from V and 4 bases from J, the junction kept 10 bases outside the gene matches. The CDR3 consists of 18 residues. CDR1 is MNHEY, CDR2 SMNVEV, per germline (reference sequence). CDR3 nucleotide sequence: TGTGCCAGCAGTTTGGGGAATAGCGGGGGGGCCTTCACCGGGGAGCTGTTTTTT. Translating gives CASSLGNSGGAFTGELFF.

The sample holds a few counts of this clonotype. The chain employs TRBV20-1 and TRBJ1-4, with D possibly being TRBD1 (6 bases). With 0 bases removed from V and 11 bases from J, the gap between germline ends came to 19 bases. Germline CDR1 reads DFQATT; CDR2 reads SNEGSKA (reference sequence). The CDR3 has 15 amino acids. The CDR3 DNA reads as TGCAGTGCTAGAGATGAGCAGGGGCGCTGGGAGAAACTGTTTTTT. Protein: CSARDEQGRWEKLFF.

The J gene is TRBJ1-3, the V gene TRBV6-1, with D perhaps matching TRBD1 (5 bases). CDR1 is MNHNS and CDR2 is SASEGT in the germline V gene. This CDR3 has 16 residues. V dropped 6 bases and J dropped 2 bases, with 17 bases sitting between them. Here the CDR3 reads CASSPLQGTPGNTIYF. The CDR3, as DNA: TGTGCCAGCAGCCCTTTGCAAGGGACTCCTGGAAACACCATATATTTT.

The chain has TRBV7-8 and TRBJ2-5; 10 nucleotides line up with TRBD2. The germline CDR1 and CDR2 sequences are SGHVS and FQNEAQ. The CDR3 covers 18 residues. V shed 5 bases and J 4 bases; nucleotides not matched to a gene: 16. CDR3 sequence reads: CASSLTSTSGRRGETQYF. CDR3 in DNA: TGTGCCAGCAGCCTGACTTCGACTAGCGGGCGACGAGGAGAGACCCAGTACTTC.

V gene TRBV12-3 or TRBV12-4 combines with J gene TRBJ2-1; D ambiguous. The CDR3 is 14 amino acids. The V and J ends lost 3 bases and 10 bases respectively, with 16 bases between them. The CDR3 DNA is TGTGCCAGCAGTTTTGCCGCTTCGGTCGCCGAGCAGTTCTTC. Encoded protein: CASSFAASVAEQFF.

This clonotype has a handful of counts. The chain couples TRBV20-1 to TRBJ1-6, with 8 bases fitting TRBD1. With V trimmed by 6 bases and J by 4 bases, 5 bases remained unmatched. The CDR3 extends over 14 amino acids. From germline, CDR1 is DFQATT and CDR2 SNEGSKA (reference sequence). The DNA for the CDR3 is TGCAGTGCCCCAACAGGGGGGTATAATTCACCCCTCCACTTT. As protein: CSAPTGGYNSPLHF.

This chain uses TRBV20-1 with TRBJ2-3; TRBD2 matches 10 bases. Germline loops: CDR1 DFQATT, CDR2 SNEGSKA (reference sequence). V trimming: 0 bases; J trimming: 6 bases; junction bases outside the gene matches: 6. The CDR3 spans 15 residues. CDR3 region: CSARDRAGGRDTQYF. DNA of the CDR3: TGCAGTGCTAGAGATAGAGCGGGAGGGCGTGATACGCAGTATTTT.

This clonotype has just a few counts. The chain carries TRBV28 and TRBJ1-2, with unresolved D. Germline CDR1 is MDHEN and CDR2 is SYDVKM. There are 15 residues in the CDR3. V dropped 1 base and J dropped 4 bases, with 13 bases sitting between them. The CDR3 DNA reads as TGTGCCAGCAGTTTATCCCCCCCAGCGGTCTATGGCTACACCTTC. This gives the protein CASSLSPPAVYGYTF.

This clonotype was observed a handful of times. The J gene is TRBJ1-2, the V gene TRBV20-1, with D tentatively TRBD1 (6 bases). Germline values: CDR1 DFQATT, CDR2 SNEGSKA (reference sequence). V lost 1 base to trimming and J lost 7 bases, with 19 bases between them. The CDR3 totals 15 residues. The chain's CDR3 is CSARAPGASRGGYTF. CDR3 sequence (DNA): TGCAGTGCTAGAGCCCCGGGGGCGTCGAGGGGTGGCTACACCTTC.

This clonotype has a handful of counts. The junction and the germline gene differ at one end; a read error may be behind it. V and J are TRBV9 and TRBJ2-7; 8 nucleotides match TRBD2. Looked up from germline, CDR1 is SGDLS and CDR2 is YYNGEE. The CDR3 has 14 amino acids. In DNA, the CDR3 is TGTGCCAGCAGCCCCGGGAGGGCCTCCTATGAGCAGTACTTC. Amino acids: CASSPGRASYEQYF.

This clonotype came up a few times. The chain is built from TRBV20-1 and TRBJ2-1; 10 bases are shared with TRBD2. This CDR3 contains 14 residues. Germline CDR1 is DFQATT and CDR2 is SNEGSKA (reference sequence). J lost 6 bases, V lost 5 bases, and 7 bases had no gene match. The CDR3 spells CSAGLAGVGNEQFF. The CDR3 DNA reads TGCAGTGCTGGCCTAGCGGGAGTAGGCAATGAGCAGTTCTTC.

A few counts support this clonotype. In DNA form, the CDR3 reads TGTGCCAGCAGCTCCGCCGGGACTAGGAGCACAGATACGCAGTATTTT. Translated, it gives CASSSAGTRSTDTQYF. This chain connects TRBV5-6 to TRBJ2-3; 8 bases agree with TRBD2. J lost 0 bases, V lost 3 bases, and 6 bases had no gene match. The CDR3 runs 16 residues. CDR1 is SGHDT and CDR2 is YYEEEE in the germline V gene.

This clonotype has only a few counts. The J gene is TRBJ2-1, the V gene TRBV7-9; TRBD1 matches at 8 bases. CDR3 length equals 15 residues. CDR1 is SEHNR, CDR2 FQNEAQ, per germline (reference sequence). Trimming took 5 bases from V and 8 from J; bases not matched to a gene: 11. The CDR3 nucleotides read TGTGCCAGCAGCCTCGGACAGGGCCTCTCCGATGAGCAGTTCTTC. It codes for CASSLGQGLSDEQFF.

J is TRBJ2-3 and V is TRBV3-1; 7 positions agree with TRBD1. CDR1 is LGHDT, CDR2 YNNKEL, per germline (reference sequence). V was clipped by 4 bases and J by 0 bases; unmatched bases: 4. The CDR3 is 15 amino acids. The CDR3: CASSLTGKSTDTQYF. The CDR3 nucleotides read TGTGCCAGCAGCCTGACAGGGAAAAGCACAGATACGCAGTATTTT.

The V and J genes are TRBV5-1 and TRBJ2-7; maybe TRBD1 (7 bases). The V and J ends lost 7 bases and 2 bases respectively, with 16 bases between them. CDR1 and CDR2 (germline): SGHRS, YFSETQ. CDR3 size: 14 residues. CDR3 sequence reads: CASGGGAGTYEQYF. The CDR3 coding sequence is TGCGCCAGCGGAGGGGGCGCGGGGACCTACGAGCAGTACTTC.

V and J are TRBV5-5 and TRBJ2-5; possibly TRBD1 for D (5 bases). V dropped 4 bases and J dropped 4 bases, with 11 bases sitting between them. This CDR3 comprises 13 residues. Germline lookup yields CDR1 SGHKS and CDR2 YYEKEE (reference sequence). CDR3 DNA sequence: TGTGCCAGCAGCCCCAGGGTACGAGAGACCCAGTACTTC. The encoded protein is CASSPRVRETQYF.

The chain combines TRBV5-1 with TRBJ2-2; maybe TRBD2 (6 bases). V was trimmed by 5 bases and J by 4 bases, leaving 12 bases between them. The CDR3 extends over 14 amino acids. CDR1 and CDR2 (germline): SGHRS, YFSETQ. CDR3 residues: CASRDPGGTGELFF. CDR3 DNA sequence: TGCGCCAGCAGGGACCCCGGGGGCACCGGGGAGCTGTTTTTT.

This clonotype was counted between two and nine times. This chain links TRBV12-3 or TRBV12-4 with TRBJ1-1; no definite D call. The CDR3 spans 14 residues. Trimming pared 2 bases from V and 4 bases from J, leaving 11 bases between. The CDR3: CASSLIGEGTEAFF. The CDR3 DNA reads TGTGCCAGCAGTTTAATCGGGGAAGGCACTGAAGCTTTCTTT.

In this sample, this clonotype turned up a few times. The CDR3 DNA sequence: TGTGCCAGCAGCTCGACTAGAATCGCCGGGGAGCTGTTTTTT. The encoded protein is CASSSTRIAGELFF. This sequence joins TRBV7-6 and TRBJ2-2; possibly TRBD2 for D (6 bases). CDR1 is SGHVS, CDR2 FNYEAQ, per germline. CDR3 size: 14 residues. V lost 4 bases and J 6 bases, leaving 12 bases between the germline ends.

This clonotype was observed a handful of times. V usage is TRBV12-3 or TRBV12-4 and J usage is TRBJ2-1; D unresolved. V was cut by 8 bases and J by 4 bases, with 6 bases left in between. This CDR3 contains 11 residues. CDR3 coding DNA: TGTGCCAGCCTTCTTTACAATGAGCAGTTCTTC. Protein sequence: CASLLYNEQFF.

Only a few counts were recorded for this clonotype. This chain connects TRBV10-3 to TRBJ2-5; TRBD2 might be the D (5 bases). This CDR3 has 17 residues. Germline V gene data show CDR1 as ENHRY and CDR2 as SYGVKD. The V gene lost 3 bases and the J gene lost 1 base, with 18 bases spanning the gap. In nucleotides, the CDR3 is TGTGCCATCAGTGACCTCGAGGGTAGCAGTGCCCAAGAGACCCAGTACTTC. It translates to CAISDLEGSSAQETQYF.

The chain recombines TRBV20-1 with TRBJ2-1, with 11 bases aligning to TRBD1. The CDR3 is 16 residues long. In germline, CDR1 is DFQATT, CDR2 SNEGSKA (reference sequence). V lost 0 bases, J lost 6 bases, and 7 bases stayed unmatched. DNA of the CDR3: TGCAGTGCTAGAGATTTCGGGACAGGGGGGTTCAATGAGCAGTTCTTC. Residues: CSARDFGTGGFNEQFF.

The chain combines TRBV4-3 with TRBJ1-2; the D is unclear. Germline CDR1 is LGHNA and CDR2 is YSLEER. The CDR3 consists of 16 residues. Between the trimmed V and J ends, which lost 0 bases and 0 bases, there was a span of 11 bases. The CDR3 nucleotides are TGCGCCAGCAGCCAAGAAAGAGATTGGGCTAACTATGGCTACACCTTC. Translated, it gives CASSQERDWANYGYTF.

The rearrangement uses TRBV20-1 and TRBJ1-6, with 9 bases fitting TRBD1. Germline lookup yields CDR1 DFQATT and CDR2 SNEGSKA (reference sequence). Losses at the gene ends were 3 bases for V and 10 bases for J; bases not matched to a gene: 13. The length of the CDR3 is 16 residues. The CDR3 DNA reads as TGCAGTGCTAGCATCTTCGCGGGACAGGGAAGCTCACCCCTCCACTTT. This sequence encodes CSASIFAGQGSSPLHF.

This clonotype was counted a few times. V usage is TRBV11-3 and J usage is TRBJ2-5; 10 bases match TRBD1. The junction had 4 bases not matched to a gene; V was cut back by 5 bases and J by 1 base. CDR3 length: 15 residues. Germline V gene sequence: CDR1 SGHNT, CDR2 YENEEA. CDR3 protein: CASSGWTGGQETQYF. CDR3 nucleotide sequence: TGTGCCAGCAGCGGTTGGACAGGGGGCCAAGAGACCCAGTACTTC.

This clonotype was recorded a few times. This chain joins TRBV5-1 and TRBJ2-5, with no clear D. The germline V gene encodes CDR1 SGHRS and CDR2 YFSETQ. This CDR3 contains 15 residues. The germline V and J ends were trimmed by 0 bases and 5 bases, with 14 bases remaining between them. CDR3 sequence (DNA): TGCGCCAGCAGCTTGGTTGCCCTAAGGCGGGAGACCCAGTACTTC. As protein: CASSLVALRRETQYF.

This clonotype appeared a few times. The chain employs TRBV9 and TRBJ2-3; the match to TRBD1 covers 10 bases. Per the germline V gene, CDR1 is SGDLS and CDR2 is YYNGEE. The CDR3 spans 17 residues. The V gene end was trimmed by 3 bases and the J gene end by 4 bases; junction bases not matched to a gene: 11. The CDR3 loop is CASSAAGTGVLPDTQYF. CDR3 sequence (DNA): TGTGCCAGCAGCGCTGCCGGGACAGGGGTTCTGCCAGATACGCAGTATTTT.

The sample holds one count of this clonotype. The V and J genes are TRBV4-3 and TRBJ2-3; no reliable D call. Germline loops: CDR1 LGHNA, CDR2 YSLEER. The CDR3 sequence is 17 residues long. V dropped 2 bases and J dropped 0 bases, with 15 bases sitting between them. This CDR3 reads CASSQYLSPRSTDTQYF. The DNA of the CDR3 is TGCGCCAGCAGCCAATACCTAAGTCCACGAAGCACAGATACGCAGTATTTT.

This clonotype has more than one count but fewer than ten. The chain couples TRBV29-1 to TRBJ2-3; D gene uncertain. V gave up 8 bases and J gave up 1 base, with 4 bases separating them. Germline CDR1 SQVTM, CDR2 ANQGSEA. This CDR3 region has 10 residues. The CDR3 DNA sequence: TGCAGCACACGCACAGATACGCAGTATTTT. This gives the protein CSTRTDTQYF.